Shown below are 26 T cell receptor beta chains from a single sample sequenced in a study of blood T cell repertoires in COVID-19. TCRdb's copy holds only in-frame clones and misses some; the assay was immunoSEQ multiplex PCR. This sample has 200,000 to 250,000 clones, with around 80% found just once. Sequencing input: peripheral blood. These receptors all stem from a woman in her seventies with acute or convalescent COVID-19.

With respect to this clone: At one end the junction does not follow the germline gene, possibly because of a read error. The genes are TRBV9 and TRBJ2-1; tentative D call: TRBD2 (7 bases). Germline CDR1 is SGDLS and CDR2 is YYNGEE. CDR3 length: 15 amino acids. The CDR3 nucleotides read TGTGCCCGCAGCGTTGGGGGGGCGTTGAGGGATGAGCAGTTCTTC. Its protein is CARSVGGALRDEQFF.

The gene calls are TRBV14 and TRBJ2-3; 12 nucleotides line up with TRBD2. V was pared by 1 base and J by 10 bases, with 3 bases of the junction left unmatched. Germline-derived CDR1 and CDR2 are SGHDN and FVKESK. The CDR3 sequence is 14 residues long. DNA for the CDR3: TGTGCCAGCAGCCAAGGACTAGCGGGAGTTGCGCAGTATTTT. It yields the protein CASSQGLAGVAQYF.

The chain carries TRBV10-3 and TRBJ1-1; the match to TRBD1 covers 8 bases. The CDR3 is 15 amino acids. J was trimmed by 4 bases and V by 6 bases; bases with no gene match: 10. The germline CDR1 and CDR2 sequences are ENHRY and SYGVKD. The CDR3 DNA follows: TGTGCCATCAGGGTTGGGATACAGGGGGGCACTGAAGCTTTCTTT. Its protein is CAIRVGIQGGTEAFF.

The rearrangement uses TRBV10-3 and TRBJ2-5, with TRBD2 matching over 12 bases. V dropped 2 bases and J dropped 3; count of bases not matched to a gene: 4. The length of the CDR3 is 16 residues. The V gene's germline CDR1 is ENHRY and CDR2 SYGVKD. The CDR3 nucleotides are TGTGCCATCAGTGAGCCTAGCGGGAGGGTGGAAGAGACCCAGTACTTC. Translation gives CAISEPSGRVEETQYF.

The CDR3 spells CSASSWGLRFDNPSEAFF. The CDR3 nucleotides are TGCAGTGCTAGTTCCTGGGGGCTGAGATTCGACAATCCCAGTGAAGCTTTCTTT. This rearrangement joins TRBV20-1 to TRBJ1-1; D might be TRBD1 (6 bases). V was cut by 3 bases and J by 7 bases, with 30 bases left in between. Germline lookup yields CDR1 DFQATT and CDR2 SNEGSKA (reference sequence). The CDR3 totals 18 residues.

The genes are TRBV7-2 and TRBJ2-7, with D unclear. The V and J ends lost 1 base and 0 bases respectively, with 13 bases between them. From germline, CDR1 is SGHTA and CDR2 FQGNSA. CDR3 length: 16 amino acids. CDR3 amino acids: CASSLGASITSYEQYF. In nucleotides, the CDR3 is TGTGCCAGCAGCTTAGGAGCCTCTATAACCTCCTACGAGCAGTACTTC.

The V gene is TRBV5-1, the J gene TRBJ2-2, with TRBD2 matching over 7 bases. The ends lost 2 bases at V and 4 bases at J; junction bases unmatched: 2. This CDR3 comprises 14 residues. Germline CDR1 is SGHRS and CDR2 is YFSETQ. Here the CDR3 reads CASSLPSGTGELFF. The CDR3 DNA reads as TGCGCCAGCAGCTTACCTAGCGGCACCGGGGAGCTGTTTTTT.

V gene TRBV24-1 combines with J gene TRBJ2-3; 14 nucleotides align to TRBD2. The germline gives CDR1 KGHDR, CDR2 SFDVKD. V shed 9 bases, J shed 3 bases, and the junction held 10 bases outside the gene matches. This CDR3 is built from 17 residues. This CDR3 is CATGPSGLAGATDTQYF. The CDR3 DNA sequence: TGTGCCACCGGCCCCTCGGGACTAGCGGGAGCGACAGATACGCAGTATTTT.

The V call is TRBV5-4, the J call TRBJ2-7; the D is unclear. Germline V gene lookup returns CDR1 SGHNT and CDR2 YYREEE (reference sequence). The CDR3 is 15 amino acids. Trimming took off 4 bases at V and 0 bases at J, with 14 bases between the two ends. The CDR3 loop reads CASSPSPLSSYEQYF. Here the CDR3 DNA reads TGTGCCAGCAGCCCGTCCCCGTTGAGCTCCTACGAGCAGTACTTC.

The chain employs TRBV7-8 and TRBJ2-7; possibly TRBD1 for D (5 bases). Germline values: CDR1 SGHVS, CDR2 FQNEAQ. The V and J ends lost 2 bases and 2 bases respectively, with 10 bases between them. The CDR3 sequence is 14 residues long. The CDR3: CASSLRSRAYEQYF. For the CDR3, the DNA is TGTGCCAGCAGCTTAAGGAGCAGGGCCTACGAGCAGTACTTC.

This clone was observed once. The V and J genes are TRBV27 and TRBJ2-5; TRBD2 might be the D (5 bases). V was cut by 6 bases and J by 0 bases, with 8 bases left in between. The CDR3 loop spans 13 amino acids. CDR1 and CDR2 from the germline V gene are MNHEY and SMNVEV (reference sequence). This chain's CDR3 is CASSSGNQETQYF. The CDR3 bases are TGTGCCAGCAGCTCGGGAAACCAAGAGACCCAGTACTTC.

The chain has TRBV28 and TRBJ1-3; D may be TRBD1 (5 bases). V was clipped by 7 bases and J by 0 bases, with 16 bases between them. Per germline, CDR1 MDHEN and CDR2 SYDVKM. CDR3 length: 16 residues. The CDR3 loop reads CASKNVQGYSGNTIYF. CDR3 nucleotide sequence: TGTGCCAGCAAAAACGTCCAGGGTTACTCTGGAAACACCATATATTTT. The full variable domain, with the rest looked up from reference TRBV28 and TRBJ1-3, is DVKVTQSSRYLVKRTGEKVFLECVQDMDHENMFWYRQDPGLGLRLIYFSYDVKMKEKGDIPEGYSVSREKKERFSLILESASTNQTSMYLCASKNVQGYSGNTIYFGEGSWLTVV.

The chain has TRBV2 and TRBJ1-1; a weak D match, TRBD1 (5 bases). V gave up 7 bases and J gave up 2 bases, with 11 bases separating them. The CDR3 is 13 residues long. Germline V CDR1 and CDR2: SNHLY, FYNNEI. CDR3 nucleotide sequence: TGTGCCAGCAAGGATGGGGCTAACACTGAAGCTTTCTTT. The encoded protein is CASKDGANTEAFF.

The CDR3 DNA reads TGTGCCAGCAGCTCACGGGGGGGCCCGGTGGGGGGAGATACGCAGTATTTT. Translating gives CASSSRGGPVGGDTQYF. The V and J genes are TRBV21-1 and TRBJ2-3; TRBD2, the table's D call, lacks a check against the DNA. TRBV21-1 has pseudogene status. This CDR3 is built from 17 residues.

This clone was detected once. CDR3 DNA: TGTGCCAGCAGCCAGGGACTAGCGGGAGGAGAGACCCAGTACTTC. Amino acid sequence: CASSQGLAGGETQYF. The chain carries TRBV7-9 and TRBJ2-5, with 15 bases that match TRBD2. This CDR3 is built from 15 residues. Per germline, CDR1 SEHNR and CDR2 FQNEAQ (reference sequence). The ends lost 5 bases at V and 4 bases at J; junction bases unmatched: 2.

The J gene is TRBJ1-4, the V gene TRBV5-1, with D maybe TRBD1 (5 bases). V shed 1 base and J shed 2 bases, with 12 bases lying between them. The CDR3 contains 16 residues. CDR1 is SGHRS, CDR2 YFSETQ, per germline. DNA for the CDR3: TGCGCCAGCAGCTTGATGGCAGGGTCGACTAATGAAAAACTGTTTTTT. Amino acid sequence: CASSLMAGSTNEKLFF.

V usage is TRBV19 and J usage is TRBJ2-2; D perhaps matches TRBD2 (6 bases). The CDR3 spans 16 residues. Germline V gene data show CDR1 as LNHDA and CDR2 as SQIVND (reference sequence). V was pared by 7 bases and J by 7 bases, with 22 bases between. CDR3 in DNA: TGTGCCAGTAAAGTGACGGGCGGGACGAATGGCGGGGAGCTGTTTTTT. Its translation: CASKVTGGTNGGELFF.

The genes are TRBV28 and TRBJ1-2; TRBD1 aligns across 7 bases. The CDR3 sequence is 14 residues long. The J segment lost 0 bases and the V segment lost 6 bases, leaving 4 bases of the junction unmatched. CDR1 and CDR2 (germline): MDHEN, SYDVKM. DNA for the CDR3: TGTGCCAGCAGCCGACAGGGCTCTAACTATGGCTACACCTTC. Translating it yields CASSRQGSNYGYTF.

The CDR3 region has the DNA TGTGCCACCAGTGAAACCCGGGGCTACAATGAGCAGTTCTTC. This translates into CATSETRGYNEQFF. This rearrangement joins TRBV24-1 to TRBJ2-1; D perhaps matches TRBD2 (5 bases). Deletions cut 4 bases from V and 3 bases from J, with 9 bases between. Germline loops: CDR1 KGHDR, CDR2 SFDVKD. The CDR3 consists of 14 residues.

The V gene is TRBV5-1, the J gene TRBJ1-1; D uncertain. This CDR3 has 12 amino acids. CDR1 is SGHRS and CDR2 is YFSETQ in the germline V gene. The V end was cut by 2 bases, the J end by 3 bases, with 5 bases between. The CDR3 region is CASSFDYTEAFF. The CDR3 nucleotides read TGCGCCAGCAGCTTCGACTACACTGAAGCTTTCTTT.

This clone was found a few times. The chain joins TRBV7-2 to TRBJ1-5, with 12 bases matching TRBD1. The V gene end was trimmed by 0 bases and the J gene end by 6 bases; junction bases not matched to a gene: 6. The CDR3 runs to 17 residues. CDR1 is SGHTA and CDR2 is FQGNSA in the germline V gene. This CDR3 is CASSLAPGQGAGQPQHF. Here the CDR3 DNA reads TGTGCCAGCAGCTTAGCCCCGGGACAGGGGGCAGGTCAGCCCCAGCATTTT.

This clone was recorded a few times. DNA for the CDR3: TGTGCCAGCAGTTATACTCTCGCGGGAGTTTACGAGCAGTACTTC. Its protein is CASSYTLAGVYEQYF. The V gene is TRBV6-6, the J gene TRBJ2-7, with 7 nucleotides matching TRBD2. Germline CDR1 MNHNY, CDR2 SVGAGI (reference sequence). J gave up 4 bases and V 3 bases, and 9 bases lay outside the gene matches. The CDR3 is made up of 15 amino acids.

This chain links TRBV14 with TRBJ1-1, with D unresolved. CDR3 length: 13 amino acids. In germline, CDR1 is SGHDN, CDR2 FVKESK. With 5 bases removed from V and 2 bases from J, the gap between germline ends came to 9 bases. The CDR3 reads CASSVSRNTEAFF. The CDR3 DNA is TGTGCCAGCAGCGTCTCGAGAAACACTGAAGCTTTCTTT.

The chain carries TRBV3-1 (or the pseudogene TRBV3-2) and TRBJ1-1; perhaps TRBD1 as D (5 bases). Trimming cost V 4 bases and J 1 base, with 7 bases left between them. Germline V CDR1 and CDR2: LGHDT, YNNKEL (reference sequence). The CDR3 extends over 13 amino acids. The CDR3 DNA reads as TGTGCCAGCAGCCCAGGGCCGAACACTGAAGCTTTCTTT. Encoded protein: CASSPGPNTEAFF.

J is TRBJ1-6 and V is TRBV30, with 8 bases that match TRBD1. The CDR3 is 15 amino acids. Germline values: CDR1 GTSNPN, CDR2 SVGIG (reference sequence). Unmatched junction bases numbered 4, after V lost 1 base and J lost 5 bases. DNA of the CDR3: TGTGCCTGGAGTGCAATGGGACAGGATAATTCACCCCTCCACTTT. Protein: CAWSAMGQDNSPLHF.

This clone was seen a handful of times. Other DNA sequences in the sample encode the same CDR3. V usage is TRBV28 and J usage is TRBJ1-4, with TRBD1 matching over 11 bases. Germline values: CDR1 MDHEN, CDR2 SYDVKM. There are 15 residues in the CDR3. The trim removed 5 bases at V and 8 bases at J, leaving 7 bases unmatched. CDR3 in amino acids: CASSPAGTGGEKLFF. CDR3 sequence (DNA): TGTGCCAGCAGTCCGGCCGGGACAGGGGGGGAAAAACTGTTTTTT.